Shown below are 22 T cell receptor beta chains from a single sample sequenced in a study of T cell repertoires in cytomegalovirus infection. From the reads, TCRdb called clonotypes with MiXCR, one entry per CDR3 protein. This repertoire shows some 920,000 distinct CDR3 sequences, roughly 30% found once; its top ten account for 13%. What these receptors recognize is not known. The input for sequencing was cultured CD8+ T cells from PBMCs, taken from culture after CMV antigen stimulation. The source of these receptors is a human donor in good health (CMV status not recorded). Some clones in this sample may be carry-over from other donors' samples.

A remark on this clonotype: Given a much more abundant clone one base away, this may be a read error. The chain uses TRBV7-2 and TRBJ1-6; no reliable D call. The CDR3 totals 15 residues. From germline, CDR1 is SGHTA and CDR2 FQGNSA. V lost 10 bases and J lost 9, with 22 bases in between. The CDR3 bases are TGTGCCACCCCCCCCGTCCCTCCCGAAGGTTCACCCCTCCACTTT. This gives the protein CATPPVPPEGSPLHF.

The J gene is TRBJ2-5, the V gene TRBV6-2 or TRBV6-3; D remains ambiguous. The CDR3 length is 12 residues. V was trimmed by 8 bases and J by 1 base, leaving 8 bases between them. CDR1 and CDR2 from the germline V gene are MNHEY and SVGEGT. The CDR3 protein is CASRNSQETQYF. CDR3 sequence (DNA): TGTGCCAGCCGAAACAGCCAAGAGACCCAGTACTTC.

This clonotype has a count of ten or more. The chain recombines TRBV7-6 with TRBJ2-3, with unresolved D. CDR1 is SGHVS, CDR2 FNYEAQ, per germline. The CDR3 consists of 15 residues. The ends were cut back, 1 base at V and 2 bases at J, with 10 bases in the middle. The CDR3 DNA sequence: TGTGCCAGCAGCTTAGAGCCAGGCCCCACAGATACGCAGTATTTT. Amino acid sequence: CASSLEPGPTDTQYF.

This clonotype was counted a few times. The chain is built from TRBV7-9 and TRBJ2-3, with 11 bases fitting TRBD2. Germline CDR1 SEHNR, CDR2 FQNEAQ (reference sequence). V lost 5 bases and J lost 3; bases outside the gene matches: 7. The CDR3 sequence is 16 residues long. The CDR3 reads CASSAPTSGETDTQYF. The CDR3 nucleotides read TGTGCCAGCAGCGCTCCGACTAGCGGGGAAACAGATACGCAGTATTTT.

On this clonotype: This may come from a read error, since a much larger clone is one base off. The chain uses TRBV7-2 and TRBJ2-3; 9 positions match TRBD1. The germline V gene has CDR1 SGHTA and CDR2 FQGNSA. This CDR3 is 16 amino acids long. This CDR3 reads CSSSLPGQGNTDTQYF. CDR3 coding DNA: TGTTCCAGCAGCTTGCCGGGACAGGGAAACACAGATACGCAGTATTTT.

This clonotype was detected only a few times. V gene TRBV4-1 combines with J gene TRBJ1-5, with TRBD1 as a possible D gene (5 bases). The V and J ends lost 4 bases and 2 bases respectively, with 12 bases between them. This CDR3 has 15 amino acids. The germline V gene has CDR1 MGHRA and CDR2 YSYEKL. This CDR3 reads CASSRVGDGNQPQHF. The CDR3, as DNA: TGCGCCAGCAGCCGAGTAGGGGACGGCAATCAGCCCCAGCATTTT.

This clonotype was found many times. The J gene is TRBJ2-3, the V gene TRBV6-2 or TRBV6-3; maybe TRBD2 (6 bases). The V and J ends lost 6 bases and 4 bases respectively, with 23 bases between them. The CDR3 length is 17 residues. The germline CDR1 and CDR2 sequences are MNHEY and SVGEGT. DNA of the CDR3: TGTGCCAGCAGCCATCCCTATTCGCTTGCGGGGTCAGATACGCAGTATTTT. The encoded protein is CASSHPYSLAGSDTQYF.

V is TRBV29-1 and J is TRBJ2-5, with 8 nucleotides matching TRBD1. The CDR3 covers 15 residues. Germline values: CDR1 SQVTM, CDR2 ANQGSEA. Losses at the gene ends were 5 bases for V and 9 bases for J; bases not matched to a gene: 17. The CDR3 reads CSVPGQGYHRWSQYF. The CDR3 nucleotides read TGCAGCGTTCCCGGACAGGGCTACCACAGGTGGTCCCAGTACTTC.

The chain employs TRBV7-6 and TRBJ1-1; weak D call: TRBD1 (5 bases). Looked up from germline, CDR1 is SGHVS and CDR2 is FNYEAQ. Trimming removed 2 bases at V and 1 base at J, with 11 bases between. The CDR3 length is 15 residues. CDR3 in DNA: TGTGCCAGCAGCTTAACACAGGCCCCGAACACTGAAGCTTTCTTT. It yields the protein CASSLTQAPNTEAFF.

This clonotype was seen only a few times. The V and J genes are TRBV6-2 or TRBV6-3 and TRBJ1-1; weak D call: TRBD1 (6 bases). The CDR3 length is 18 residues. Germline loops: CDR1 MNHEY, CDR2 SVGEGT. The germline V and J ends were trimmed by 8 bases and 0 bases, with 25 bases remaining between them. CDR3 sequence: CASPGEGEPAQMNTEAFF. The CDR3, as DNA: TGTGCCAGCCCCGGGGAGGGGGAGCCTGCCCAAATGAACACTGAAGCTTTCTTT.

This clonotype occurred a few times. The DNA for the CDR3 is TGTGCCAGCAGTTTGAAGGGGGCGCAAAGCAATCAGCCCCAGCATTTT. Translation gives CASSLKGAQSNQPQHF. V usage is TRBV12-3 or TRBV12-4 and J usage is TRBJ1-5; 7 bases agree with TRBD1. The junction had 6 bases not matched to a gene; V was cut back by 3 bases and J by 1 base. CDR3 length equals 16 residues.

The table lists this clonotype with many counts. This rearrangement joins TRBV7-9 to TRBJ1-4; 10 nucleotides agree with TRBD1. Germline V CDR1 and CDR2: SEHNR, FQNEAQ (reference sequence). The CDR3 is 15 residues long. With V trimmed by 4 bases and J by 5 bases, 4 bases remained unmatched. CDR3 loop: CASSSTGGRNEKLFF. CDR3 in DNA: TGTGCCAGCAGCTCGACAGGGGGCCGAAATGAAAAACTGTTTTTT.

V gene TRBV7-2 combines with J gene TRBJ2-2; D ambiguous. Germline assignment: CDR1 SGHTA and CDR2 FQGNSA. The CDR3 has 15 amino acids. Trimming shortened V by 1 base and J by 9 bases, and 15 bases separated the two germline ends. The CDR3 sequence is CASSLDGIAARELFF. Here the CDR3 DNA reads TGTGCCAGCAGCTTAGATGGGATTGCGGCCCGGGAGCTGTTTTTT. The full variable domain, with the rest looked up from reference TRBV7-2 and TRBJ2-2, is GAGVSQSPSNKVTEKGKDVELRCDPISGHTALYWYRQSLGQGLEFLIYFQGNSAPDKSGLPSDRFSAERTGGSVSTLTIQRTQQEDSAVYLCASSLDGIAARELFFGEGSRLTVL.

The gene calls are TRBV7-6 and TRBJ1-2, with a tentative D call TRBD1 (5 bases). The CDR3 has 14 amino acids. CDR1 and CDR2 (germline): SGHVS, FNYEAQ. V was clipped by 5 bases and J by 0 bases, with 10 bases between them. CDR3 protein: CASSRGTTNYGYTF. The DNA of the CDR3 is TGTGCCAGCAGCCGCGGGACTACTAACTATGGCTACACCTTC.

The V gene is TRBV27, the J gene TRBJ1-6, with D unclear. The CDR3 is made up of 15 amino acids. CDR1 is MNHEY, CDR2 SMNVEV, per germline (reference sequence). V shed 2 bases and J shed 6 bases, with 11 bases lying between them. CDR3 coding DNA: TGTGCCAGCAGTTTAAGCCCGGGGAGTAATTCACCCCTCCACTTT. Translating gives CASSLSPGSNSPLHF.

The V gene is TRBV6-5, the J gene TRBJ1-1; D is unclear. The CDR3 has 13 amino acids. Trimming pared 6 bases from V and 5 bases from J, leaving 13 bases between. Germline V gene lookup returns CDR1 MNHEY and CDR2 SVGAGI. CDR3 residues: CASRKNSVTEAFF. The CDR3 nucleotides are TGTGCCAGCAGGAAGAATTCGGTGACTGAAGCTTTCTTT.

The chain uses TRBV19 and TRBJ1-1, with 7 nucleotides matching TRBD1. J lost 4 bases, V lost 5 bases, and 10 bases had no gene match. Germline-derived CDR1 and CDR2 are LNHDA and SQIVND (reference sequence). CDR3 size: 15 residues. CDR3 region: CASSPRRGTVTEAFF. The CDR3 coding sequence is TGTGCCAGTAGTCCCAGACGGGGGACAGTCACTGAAGCTTTCTTT.

In this sample, this clonotype turned up a few times. V and J are TRBV10-3 and TRBJ2-3; 11 positions agree with TRBD2. V lost 6 bases to trimming and J lost 1 base; unmatched junction nucleotides: 3. There are 15 residues in the CDR3. Germline V gene sequence: CDR1 ENHRY, CDR2 SYGVKD. The CDR3 region has the DNA TGTGCCATCAGCCTAGCGGGGGGACGCACAGATACGCAGTATTTT. Encoded protein: CAISLAGGRTDTQYF.

This clonotype was seen ten or more times. This chain links TRBV7-9 with TRBJ2-3; D could derive from TRBD1 or TRBD2 (5 bases each). Looked up from germline, CDR1 is SEHNR and CDR2 is FQNEAQ (reference sequence). The CDR3 extends over 13 amino acids. Trimming took 5 bases from V and 6 from J, leaving 12 bases between them. The CDR3 region is CASSRDWGDTQYF. The CDR3 DNA follows: TGTGCCAGCAGCCGAGACTGGGGGGATACGCAGTATTTT.

This clonotype has only a few counts. V usage is TRBV11-3 and J usage is TRBJ1-1; TRBD1 matches 7 bases. CDR1 SGHNT and CDR2 YENEEA come from the germline V gene. The CDR3 extends over 17 amino acids. The trim removed 5 bases at V and 4 bases at J, leaving 16 bases unmatched. In nucleotides, the CDR3 is TGTGCCAGCAGCCCCACCGGGGGCAGGGGGGAAGGCACTGAAGCTTTCTTT. Translation gives CASSPTGGRGEGTEAFF.

J is TRBJ2-3 and V is TRBV12-3 or TRBV12-4, with D uncertain. The ends were cut back, 4 bases at V and 0 bases at J, with 8 bases in the middle. The CDR3 covers 14 residues. CDR3 residues: CASSYSSSTDTQYF. In DNA form, the CDR3 reads TGTGCCAGCAGTTATTCTTCCAGCACAGATACGCAGTATTTT.

The V gene is TRBV5-1, the J gene TRBJ2-2, with TRBD1 matching 8 bases. J lost 4 bases, V lost 4 bases, and 12 bases had no gene match. Germline CDR1 SGHRS, CDR2 YFSETQ. The CDR3 has 17 amino acids. The CDR3 sequence: CASSLPATGASTGELFF. DNA of the CDR3: TGCGCCAGCAGCCTACCAGCGACAGGGGCGAGCACCGGGGAGCTGTTTTTT.